This entry features one T cell receptor (beta chain) sequence. This sample was taken from a study of T cell changes during pregnancy in multiple sclerosis. The method was immunoSEQ multiplex PCR; TCRdb's version includes in-frame clones alone and lacks a portion of them. This table has approximately 82,000 clones, about 89% appearing once. V lost 6 bases to trimming and J lost 5 bases; unmatched junction nucleotides: 16. The CDR3 totals 17 residues. The germline V gene encodes CDR1 SNHLY and CDR2 FYNNEI. This specimen was CD4+ T cells from peripheral blood mononuclear cells, taken in the second trimester of pregnancy. This receptor was obtained from a female donor with multiple sclerosis, enrolled in a pregnancy study. This chain uses TRBV2 with TRBJ2-5; 9 nucleotides align to TRBD1. The CDR3 sequence: CASRYPDGTGRPETQYF. DNA of the CDR3: TGTGCCAGCAGATACCCCGATGGGACAGGGCGCCCCGAGACCCAGTACTTC.